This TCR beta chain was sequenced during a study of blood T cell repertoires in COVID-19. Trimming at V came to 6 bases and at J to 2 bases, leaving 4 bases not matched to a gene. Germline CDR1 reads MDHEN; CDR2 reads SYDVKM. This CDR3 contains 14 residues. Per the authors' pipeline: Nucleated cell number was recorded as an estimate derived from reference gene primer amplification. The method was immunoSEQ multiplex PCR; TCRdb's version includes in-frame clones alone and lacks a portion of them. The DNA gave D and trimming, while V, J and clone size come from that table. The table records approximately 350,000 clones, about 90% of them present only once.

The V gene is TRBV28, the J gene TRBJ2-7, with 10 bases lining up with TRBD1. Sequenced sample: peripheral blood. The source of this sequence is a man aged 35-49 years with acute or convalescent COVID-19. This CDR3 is CASRGTGATYEQYF. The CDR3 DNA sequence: TGTGCCAGCAGGGGGACAGGGGCCACCTACGAGCAGTACTTC.